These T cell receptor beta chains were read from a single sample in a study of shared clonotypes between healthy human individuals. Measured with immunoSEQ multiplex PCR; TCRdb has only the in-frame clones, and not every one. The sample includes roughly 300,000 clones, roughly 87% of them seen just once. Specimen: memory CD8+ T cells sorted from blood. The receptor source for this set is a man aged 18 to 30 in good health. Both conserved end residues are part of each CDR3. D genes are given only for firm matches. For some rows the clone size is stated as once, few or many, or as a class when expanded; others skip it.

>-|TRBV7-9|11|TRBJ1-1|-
TGTGCCAGCAGCCAGGGCGCCGGAGCTTTCTTT
CASSQGAGAFF
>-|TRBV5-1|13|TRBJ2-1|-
TGCGCCAGCAGCTTGGACGGATACAATGAGCAGTTCTTC
CASSLDGYNEQFF
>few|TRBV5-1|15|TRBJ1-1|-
TGCGCCAGCAGCTCCACTCGGCCAGGCCCTCTTGAAGCTTTCTTT
CASSSTRPGPLEAFF
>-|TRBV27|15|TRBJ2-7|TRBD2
TGTGCCAGCAGTCCGGGACTAGCGGGAGTTCGCGAGCAGTACTTC
CASSPGLAGVREQYF
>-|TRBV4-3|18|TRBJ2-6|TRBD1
TGCGCCAGCAGCCAAGGGACAGGGGGCGCAGGTGGGGCCAACGTCCTGACTTTC
CASSQGTGGAGGANVLTF
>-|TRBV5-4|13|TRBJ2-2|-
TGTGCCAGCAGCTCAGGAGAGGTCGGGGAGCTGTTTTTT
CASSSGEVGELFF
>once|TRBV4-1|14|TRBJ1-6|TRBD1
TGCGCGAGCAGAGGGACAGGGGTAGGCTCACCCCTCCACTTT
CASRGTGVGSPLHF
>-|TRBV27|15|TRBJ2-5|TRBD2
TGTGCCAGCAGTCAAGTGGCGGGAGGGGGAGAGACCCAGTACTTC
CASSQVAGGGETQYF
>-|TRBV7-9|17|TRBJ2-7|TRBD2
TGTGCCAGCAGCCCTCCTGACGACCTAGCGGAGTACTACGAGCAGTACTTC
CASSPPDDLAEYYEQYF
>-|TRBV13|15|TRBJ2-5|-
TGTGCCAGCAGCGTTTGGCGGGGTAGAGAAGAGACCCAGTACTTC
CASSVWRGREETQYF
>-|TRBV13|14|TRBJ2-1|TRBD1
TGTGCCAGCAGCTCGGGACAGTTAGGGAATGAGCAGTTCTTC
CASSSGQLGNEQFF
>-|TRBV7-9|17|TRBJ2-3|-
TGTGCCAGCAGACAAACAGGGCCCATCGCAGCCCAATTGGCGCAGTATTTT
CASRQTGPIAAQLAQYF
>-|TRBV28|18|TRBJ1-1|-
TGTGCCAGCAGTTTTACGGCCTCAATCGCGGGGTCGAACACTGAAGCTTTCTTT
CASSFTASIAGSNTEAFF
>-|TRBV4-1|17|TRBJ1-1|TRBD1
TGCGCCAGCAGCAATCAACCGGGACAGGGCCTGGCCACTGAAGCTTTCTTT
CASSNQPGQGLATEAFF
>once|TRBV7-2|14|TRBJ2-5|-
TGTGCCAGCAGCTGGACAGAGGTTAAAGAGACCCAGTACTTC
CASSWTEVKETQYF